Listed below are T cell receptor beta chains from one sample, sequenced in a study of T cell repertoires in cytomegalovirus infection. TCRdb re-called the reads with MiXCR, one entry per CDR3 protein. The profile shows some 54,000 distinct CDR3 sequences, less than 20% of them singletons. For these receptors, no antigen is known. The sequenced sample was CD8+ T cells from cultured PBMCs, obtained from culture after CMV antigen stimulation. The receptors derive from a human donor in good health (CMV status not recorded). Some clones in this sample may be carry-over from other donors' samples. The CDR3 runs from the conserved cysteine through the conserved F or W. Each record gives: J gene, D gene, clone size, V gene, CDR3 protein, CDR3 DNA. A D gene is named only where the DNA matches it firmly. Size is stated for part of the rows, as once, few or many counts, or as a class when the clone is expanded.

J: TRBJ1-1
D: NA
size: few
V: TRBV4-2
CDR3: CASSHPGENTEAFF
DNA: TGTGCCAGCAGCCACCCCGGGGAGAACACTGAAGCTTTCTTT

J: TRBJ2-3
D: TRBD2
size: NA
V: TRBV6-1
CDR3: CASSENRLAQYTDTQYF
DNA: TGTGCCAGCAGTGAAAACCGACTAGCGCAATACACAGATACGCAGTATTTT

J: TRBJ2-7
D: NA
size: few
V: TRBV7-8
CDR3: CASSLTSGTVYEQYF
DNA: TGTGCCAGCAGCTTAACATCCGGTACTGTCTACGAGCAGTACTTC

J: TRBJ2-5
D: NA
size: NA
V: TRBV28
CDR3: CATRNPSKRVSETQYF
DNA: TGTGCCACCCGAAACCCAAGTAAGAGGGTATCGGAGACCCAGTACTTC

J: TRBJ1-1
D: NA
size: NA
V: TRBV6-6
CDR3: CASTIDLTVTEAFF
DNA: TGTGCCAGCACCATCGACCTAACGGTCACTGAAGCTTTCTTT

J: TRBJ2-1
D: TRBD2
size: few
V: TRBV4-2
CDR3: CASSQDLSGGSRSEQFF
DNA: TGTGCCAGCAGCCAAGATCTCAGCGGGGGGTCCCGATCTGAGCAGTTCTTC

J: TRBJ2-3
D: NA
size: NA
V: TRBV4-1
CDR3: CASSQDIVGGGQINTQYF
DNA: TGCGCCAGCAGCCAAGATATAGTTGGAGGGGGACAGATTAATACGCAGTATTTT

J: TRBJ2-7
D: NA
size: NA
V: TRBV6-1
CDR3: CASSVLIDEQYF
DNA: TGTGCCAGCAGCGTACTTATCGACGAGCAGTACTTC

J: TRBJ2-7
D: NA
size: few
V: TRBV7-9
CDR3: CASSVHYEQYF
DNA: TGTGCCAGCAGCGTCCATTACGAGCAGTACTTC

J: TRBJ1-5
D: NA
size: few
V: TRBV27
CDR3: CASSLVGIFQQPQHF
DNA: TGTGCCAGCAGTTTAGTAGGGATTTTCCAACAGCCCCAGCATTTT

J: TRBJ2-1
D: TRBD1
size: few
V: TRBV12-3/TRBV12-4
CDR3: CASSDRDRAGNEQFF
DNA: TGTGCCAGCAGTGACCGGGACAGGGCAGGCAATGAGCAGTTCTTC

J: TRBJ2-5
D: TRBD2
size: NA
V: TRBV9
CDR3: CASSGAGGLETQYF
DNA: TGTGCCAGCAGCGGGGCGGGGGGCCTGGAGACCCAGTACTTC

J: TRBJ1-1
D: NA
size: NA
V: TRBV15
CDR3: CATSQIVGRNTEAFF
DNA: TGTGCCACCAGCCAGATTGTTGGAAGGAACACTGAAGCTTTCTTT

J: TRBJ1-1
D: NA
size: many
V: TRBV7-8
CDR3: CASTDSGPRGENTEAFF
DNA: TGTGCCAGCACCGATTCCGGGCCCCGGGGGGAGAACACTGAAGCTTTCTTT

J: TRBJ2-1
D: NA
size: NA
V: TRBV4-2
CDR3: CASSQGSNEQFF
DNA: TGTGCCAGCAGCCAAGGTTCCAATGAGCAGTTCTTC

J: TRBJ2-1
D: TRBD2
size: NA
V: TRBV5-6
CDR3: CASSLGLAGGHNEQFF
DNA: TGTGCCAGCAGCTTGGGCCTAGCGGGGGGACACAATGAGCAGTTCTTC

J: TRBJ1-5
D: NA
size: few
V: TRBV11-2
CDR3: CASSLGQGQGPQHF
DNA: TGTGCCAGCAGCTTAGGGCAGGGACAAGGGCCCCAGCATTTT

J: TRBJ1-6
D: TRBD1
size: few
V: TRBV5-1
CDR3: CASSPGQGGFNNSPLHF
DNA: TGCGCCAGCAGCCCGGGACAGGGGGGTTTCAATAATTCACCCCTCCACTTT

J: TRBJ1-5
D: NA
size: few
V: TRBV12-3/TRBV12-4
CDR3: CASTKGDQPQHF
DNA: TGTGCCAGCACTAAGGGGGATCAGCCCCAGCATTTT

J: TRBJ2-7
D: NA
size: NA
V: TRBV6-6
CDR3: CASTSGPYEQYF
DNA: TGTGCCAGCACCTCCGGGCCCTACGAGCAGTACTTC

J: TRBJ1-4
D: NA
size: NA
V: TRBV7-9
CDR3: CASSSINSEANEKLFF
DNA: TGTGCCAGCAGCTCCATTAACAGCGAAGCTAATGAAAAACTGTTTTTT

J: TRBJ2-2
D: TRBD2
size: few
V: TRBV29-1
CDR3: CSVEGTSGDNTGELFF
DNA: TGCAGCGTTGAAGGCACTAGCGGGGATAACACCGGGGAGCTGTTTTTT

J: TRBJ2-7
D: NA
size: NA
V: TRBV5-5
CDR3: CASSSSEGAMDEQYF
DNA: TGTGCCAGCAGCTCCTCCGAGGGAGCAATGGACGAGCAGTACTTC

J: TRBJ2-1
D: TRBD2
size: few
V: TRBV6-5
CDR3: CASSETSGGAYNEQFF
DNA: TGTGCCAGCAGTGAGACTAGCGGGGGGGCGTACAATGAGCAGTTCTTC

J: TRBJ1-5
D: NA
size: NA
V: TRBV6-2/TRBV6-3
CDR3: CASSYGPGRGNQPQHF
DNA: TGTGCCAGCAGTTACGGACCCGGGAGAGGCAATCAGCCCCAGCATTTT

J: TRBJ1-2
D: TRBD1
size: many
V: TRBV25-1
CDR3: CASSDDAPGQMIGGYTF
DNA: TGTGCCAGCAGTGACGACGCACCGGGACAGATGATCGGAGGCTACACCTTC

J: TRBJ2-5
D: TRBD2
size: NA
V: TRBV6-5
CDR3: CASTPGGLQETQYF
DNA: TGTGCCAGCACCCCGGGGGGGCTCCAAGAGACCCAGTACTTC

J: TRBJ2-2
D: TRBD1
size: NA
V: TRBV6-5
CDR3: CASSLRLNTGVTGELFF
DNA: TGTGCCAGCAGCCTACGCCTAAACACAGGGGTAACCGGGGAGCTGTTTTTT

J: TRBJ1-2
D: NA
size: few
V: TRBV4-1
CDR3: CASSQRRVTGSDGYTF
DNA: TGCGCCAGCAGCCAGAGAAGAGTCACAGGGAGCGATGGCTACACCTTC

J: TRBJ1-1
D: NA
size: NA
V: TRBV4-1
CDR3: CASSPRSLDRPNTEAFF
DNA: TGCGCCAGCAGCCCGCGCTCACTTGACAGACCGAACACTGAAGCTTTCTTT

J: TRBJ2-6
D: NA
size: NA
V: TRBV7-6
CDR3: CASSLGLSGSGANVLTF
DNA: TGTGCCAGCAGCTTGGGACTTTCTGGCTCTGGGGCCAACGTCCTGACTTTC

J: TRBJ1-5
D: NA
size: few
V: TRBV7-9
CDR3: CASSLGPGQPQHF
DNA: TGTGCCAGCAGCTTAGGGCCGGGACAGCCCCAGCATTTT

J: TRBJ1-5
D: NA
size: few
V: TRBV4-1
CDR3: CASSQDGVPRPQHF
DNA: TGCGCCAGCAGCCAAGATGGGGTCCCCAGGCCCCAGCATTTT

J: TRBJ1-4
D: TRBD1
size: NA
V: TRBV11-1
CDR3: CASSVGQGNEKLFF
DNA: TGTGCCAGCAGCGTCGGACAGGGGAACGAAAAACTGTTTTTT

J: TRBJ1-1
D: NA
size: NA
V: TRBV6-1
CDR3: CASSESRTKAFF
DNA: TGTGCCAGCAGTGAATCACGGACGAAAGCTTTCTTT

J: TRBJ1-1
D: NA
size: NA
V: TRBV4-2
CDR3: CASSLSGGVNTEAFF
DNA: TGTGCCAGCAGCCTCAGTGGAGGGGTGAACACTGAAGCTTTCTTT

J: TRBJ1-1
D: NA
size: few
V: TRBV7-6
CDR3: CASSLSGGLVTEAFF
DNA: TGTGCCAGCAGCTTATCCGGGGGCTTGGTCACTGAAGCTTTCTTT

J: TRBJ1-2
D: NA
size: few
V: TRBV4-1
CDR3: CASSHEDGVYGYTF
DNA: TGCGCCAGCAGCCATGAGGACGGAGTCTATGGCTACACCTTC

J: TRBJ2-3
D: TRBD2
size: NA
V: TRBV7-2
CDR3: CASSPRLAGGPTDTQYF
DNA: TGTGCCAGCAGCCCCCGACTAGCGGGGGGGCCCACAGATACGCAGTATTTT

J: TRBJ2-7
D: NA
size: few
V: TRBV28
CDR3: CASSLITETYEQYF
DNA: TGTGCCAGCAGTTTAATCACGGAGACCTACGAGCAGTACTTC

J: TRBJ2-7
D: NA
size: few
V: TRBV12-3/TRBV12-4
CDR3: CASSALREQYF
DNA: TGTGCCAGCAGTGCCCTGAGGGAGCAGTACTTC

J: TRBJ1-2
D: NA
size: NA
V: TRBV7-4
CDR3: CASSPGGMYGYTF
DNA: TGTGCCAGCAGCCCCGGGGGGATGTATGGCTACACCTTC

J: TRBJ2-7
D: TRBD1
size: NA
V: TRBV5-1
CDR3: CASSTLTGQGFPGGEQYF
DNA: TGCGCCAGCAGCACGCTAACCGGACAGGGTTTCCCAGGAGGCGAGCAGTACTTC

J: TRBJ2-1
D: TRBD2
size: NA
V: TRBV12-3/TRBV12-4
CDR3: CASSLQRGINEQFF
DNA: TGTGCCAGCAGTTTACAGCGGGGCATTAATGAGCAGTTCTTC

J: TRBJ1-6
D: NA
size: few
V: TRBV7-2
CDR3: CASSLSSGANSPLHF
DNA: TGTGCCAGCAGCTTAAGTAGTGGAGCTAATTCACCCCTCCACTTT

J: TRBJ1-2
D: NA
size: NA
V: TRBV12-3/TRBV12-4
CDR3: CASSLARGYGYTF
DNA: TGTGCCAGCAGTTTAGCGCGGGGCTATGGCTACACCTTC

J: TRBJ1-1
D: NA
size: few
V: TRBV12-3/TRBV12-4
CDR3: CASSMRRDSLTEAFF
DNA: TGTGCCAGCAGTATGCGCCGGGACTCCTTGACTGAAGCTTTCTTT

J: TRBJ1-5
D: TRBD1
size: NA
V: TRBV7-3
CDR3: CASSPTGGSYQPQHF
DNA: TGTGCTAGCAGTCCGACAGGGGGCTCATATCAGCCCCAGCATTTT

J: TRBJ2-5
D: TRBD2
size: NA
V: TRBV25-1
CDR3: CASSEVPGGETQYF
DNA: TGTGCCAGCAGTGAAGTTCCGGGGGGAGAGACCCAGTACTTC

J: TRBJ1-5
D: NA
size: NA
V: TRBV12-3/TRBV12-4
CDR3: CASSYGPEPQHF
DNA: TGTGCCAGCAGTTATGGTCCTGAGCCCCAGCATTTT

J: TRBJ1-1
D: NA
size: NA
V: TRBV7-2
CDR3: CASSLSLRNTEAFF
DNA: TGTGCCAGCAGCTTAAGTCTCAGGAACACTGAAGCTTTCTTT

J: TRBJ2-2
D: TRBD1
size: few
V: TRBV12-3/TRBV12-4
CDR3: CASLIRGGSQGANTGELFF
DNA: TGTGCCAGCCTAATTAGAGGGGGGTCACAGGGGGCGAACACCGGGGAGCTGTTTTTT

J: TRBJ1-4
D: TRBD1
size: NA
V: TRBV7-9
CDR3: CASSSPNDRVGEKLFF
DNA: TGTGCCAGCAGCTCACCAAACGACAGGGTTGGTGAAAAACTGTTTTTT

J: TRBJ1-6
D: NA
size: few
V: TRBV4-3
CDR3: CASSQVDFNSPLHF
DNA: TGCGCCAGCAGCCAAGTGGATTTTAATTCACCCCTCCACTTT

J: TRBJ1-4
D: NA
size: NA
V: TRBV12-3/TRBV12-4
CDR3: CASSFTTFATNEKLFF
DNA: TGTGCCAGCAGTTTTACCACCTTTGCAACTAATGAAAAACTGTTTTTT

J: TRBJ1-2
D: NA
size: NA
V: TRBV12-3/TRBV12-4
CDR3: CASSEVWQDRGYTF
DNA: TGTGCCAGCAGTGAGGTGTGGCAGGACCGAGGCTACACCTTC

J: TRBJ2-7
D: TRBD2
size: few
V: TRBV27
CDR3: CASSFRLAGASYEQYF
DNA: TGTGCCAGCAGTTTTAGACTAGCGGGGGCCTCCTACGAGCAGTACTTC